Here is one T cell receptor beta chain with its context. This CDR3 spans 14 amino acids. The junction had 8 bases not matched to a gene; V was cut back by 6 bases and J by 4 bases. CDR1 is MDHEN and CDR2 is SYDVKM in the germline V gene. The record originates from a study of beta chain features in type 1 diabetes. cDNA synthesis used the whole RNA isolate, giving expressed TCRB sequences. Sequencing was performed with immunoSEQ multiplex PCR; in TCRdb, only in-frame clones are kept and a portion is missing. This sample has about 180,000 clones, with about 12% found just once. The sample was central memory CD4+ T cells from blood. The rearrangement links TRBV28 to TRBJ1-2; 7 nucleotides agree with TRBD1. The TCR originated in a woman aged 18-35 years in good health. The CDR3: CASRPTGASYGYTF. As DNA, the CDR3 is TGTGCCAGCAGACCAACAGGGGCGAGCTATGGCTACACCTTC.